By its share, the clone carrying this T cell receptor beta chain is medium-sized. The sample belongs to a study of blood T cell repertoires in COVID-19. Whole-study context: T cells, B-cell-depleted T cells, or PBMCs provided the cDNA or gDNA that served as material.

Per the study methods: Researchers report that nucleated cell counts were estimated from reference gene primer amplification. TCRdb keeps only in-frame clones here, not all; method: immunoSEQ multiplex PCR. V, J and clone size are taken as reported in that table, and D and trimming were inferred from the DNA itself. The table has tens of thousands of clones, less than 95% seen once; the top ten hold 3% to 3.5%. The germline gives CDR1 SGHAT, CDR2 FQNNGV. The V segment lost 5 bases and the J segment 3 bases; nucleotides outside the gene matches: 8. The CDR3 covers 15 residues. The V gene is TRBV11-2, the J gene TRBJ2-3; 7 positions agree with TRBD1. Specimen: peripheral blood. The TCR originated in a human donor in a cohort sampled during active COVID-19. The DNA for the CDR3 is TGTGCCAGCAGCCGAATCAGGGGGAGTACAGATACGCAGTATTTT. It yields the protein CASSRIRGSTDTQYF.